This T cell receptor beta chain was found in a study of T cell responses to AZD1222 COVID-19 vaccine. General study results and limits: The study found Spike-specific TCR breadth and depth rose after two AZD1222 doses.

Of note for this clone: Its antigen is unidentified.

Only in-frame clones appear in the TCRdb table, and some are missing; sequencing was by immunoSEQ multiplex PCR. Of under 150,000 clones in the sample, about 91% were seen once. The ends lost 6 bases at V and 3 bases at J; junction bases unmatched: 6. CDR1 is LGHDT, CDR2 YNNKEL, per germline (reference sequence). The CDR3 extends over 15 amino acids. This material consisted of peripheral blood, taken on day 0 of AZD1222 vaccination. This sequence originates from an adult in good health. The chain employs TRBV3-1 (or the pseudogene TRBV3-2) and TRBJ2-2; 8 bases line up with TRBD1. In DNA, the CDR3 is TGTGCCAGCAGTAGGAGACAGGGGTACACCGGGGAGCTGTTTTTT. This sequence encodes CASSRRQGYTGELFF.